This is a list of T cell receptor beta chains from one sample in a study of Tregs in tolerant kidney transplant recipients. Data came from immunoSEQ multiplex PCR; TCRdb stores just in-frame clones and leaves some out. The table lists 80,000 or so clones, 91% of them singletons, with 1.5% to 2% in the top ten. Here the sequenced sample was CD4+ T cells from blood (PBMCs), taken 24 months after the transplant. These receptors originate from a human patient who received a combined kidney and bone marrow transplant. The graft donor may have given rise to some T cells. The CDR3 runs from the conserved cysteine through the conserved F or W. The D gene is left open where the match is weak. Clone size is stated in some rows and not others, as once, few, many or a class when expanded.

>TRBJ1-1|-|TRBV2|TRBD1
TGTGCCAGCAGTGATTGGCAGGGGGCATTTGGCACTGAAGCTTTCTTT
CASSDWQGAFGTEAFF
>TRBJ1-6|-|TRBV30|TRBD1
TGTGCCTGGAGTGCGCCTCGGACAGGGAATCCACCCCTCCACTTT
CAWSAPRTGNPPLHF
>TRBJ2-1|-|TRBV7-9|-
TGTGCCAGCAGTTCGACGGGAGTTAATGAGCAGTTCTTC
CASSSTGVNEQFF
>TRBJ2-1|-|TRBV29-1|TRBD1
TGCAGCGTTGAAAGGACAGGGGGCGGTGAGCAGTTCTTC
CSVERTGGGEQFF
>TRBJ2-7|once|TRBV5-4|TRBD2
TGTGCCAGCAGCGGCAGAAAACTAGCGGGAGTCCACGAGCAGTACTTC
CASSGRKLAGVHEQYF
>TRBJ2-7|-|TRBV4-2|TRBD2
TGTGCCAGCAGCCAGACTAGCGGGAGCTCCTACGAGCAGTACTTC
CASSQTSGSSYEQYF
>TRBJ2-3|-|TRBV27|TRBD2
TGTGCCAGCACAGGACTAGCGGGATCTAGTGGGACGCAGTATTTT
CASTGLAGSSGTQYF
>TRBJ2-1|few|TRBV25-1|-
TGTGCCAGCAGTGAATTTACGGGGGAGGCAGACAATGAGCAGTTCTTC
CASSEFTGEADNEQFF
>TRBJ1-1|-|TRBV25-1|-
TGTGCCAGCAGTGAGGGACTCATGAACACTGAGGCTTTCTTT
CASSEGLMNTEAFF
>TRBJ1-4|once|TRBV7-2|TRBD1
TGTGCCAGCAGCTTAGAGGGACAGGATGAAAAACTGTTTTTT
CASSLEGQDEKLFF
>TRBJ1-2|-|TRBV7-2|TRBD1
TGTGCCAGCAGTGTGGGGTGGACAGGTGGCTTTTATGGCTACACCTTC
CASSVGWTGGFYGYTF
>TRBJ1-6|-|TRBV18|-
TGTGCCAGCTCACGTAGTACCTATAATTCACCCCTCCACTTT
CASSRSTYNSPLHF
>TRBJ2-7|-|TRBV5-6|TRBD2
TGTGCCAGCAGCTTGCCGGGAGGGTCTATGGAGCAGTACTTC
CASSLPGGSMEQYF
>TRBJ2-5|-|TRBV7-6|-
TGTGCCAGCAGCTTAGTTTCAGTCGGGTTAGAGACCCAGTACTTC
CASSLVSVGLETQYF
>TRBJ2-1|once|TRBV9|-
TGTGCCAGCAGCGTAGAGAGAAGCTCCTACAATGAGCAGTTCTTC
CASSVERSSYNEQFF
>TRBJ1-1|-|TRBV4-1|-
TGCGCCAGCAGCCAAGGCGAGGGTAGATCAAACACTGAAGCTTTCTTT
CASSQGEGRSNTEAFF
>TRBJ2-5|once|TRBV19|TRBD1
TGTGCCAGTAGTATCGGGACAGAAGAGACCCAGTACTTC
CASSIGTEETQYF
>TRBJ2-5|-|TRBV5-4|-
TGTGCCAGCAGCTCTAGACTCGGAGAAGAGACCCAGTACTTC
CASSSRLGEETQYF
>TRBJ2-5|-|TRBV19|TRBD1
TGTGCCAGTAGTCCACACAGGGGGCTCGTGGCCCAGTACTTC
CASSPHRGLVAQYF
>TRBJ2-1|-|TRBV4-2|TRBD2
TGTGCCAGCAGCCAAGATCGGGGACTAGCTTTAGATGAGCAGTTCTTC
CASSQDRGLALDEQFF
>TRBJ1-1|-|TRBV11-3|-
TGTGCCAGCAGCTTAGGGGGCCGCATGAACACTGAAGCTTTCTTT
CASSLGGRMNTEAFF
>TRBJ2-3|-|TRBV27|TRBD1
TGTGCCAGCAGTGCCTTCCCCGGGACAGGGGAAGGAAATACGCAGTATTTT
CASSAFPGTGEGNTQYF
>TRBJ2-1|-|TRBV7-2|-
TGTGCCAGCAGCTTGTCTAGCGCCAACAATGAGCAGTTCTTC
CASSLSSANNEQFF
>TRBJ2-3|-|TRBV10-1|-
TGCGCCAGGATGACTAGGAGCACAGATACGCAGTATTTT
CARMTRSTDTQYF
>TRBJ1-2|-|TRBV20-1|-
TGCAGTGCTAGTAACAGGGTTGGCTACACCTTC
CSASNRVGYTF
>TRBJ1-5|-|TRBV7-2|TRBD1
TGTGCCAGCAGCCCCGGACAGGGTTGGGGCAATCAGCCCCAGCATTTT
CASSPGQGWGNQPQHF
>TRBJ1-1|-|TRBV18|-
TGTGCCAGCTCACCCACAGTGTTCAACACTGAAGCTTTCTTT
CASSPTVFNTEAFF
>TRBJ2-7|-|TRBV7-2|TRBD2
TGTGCCAGCAGCTTAGGACTAGCGGGAGCCCCCTACGAGCAGTACTTC
CASSLGLAGAPYEQYF
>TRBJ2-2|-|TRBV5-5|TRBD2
TGTGCCAGCAGCTTGGACGGGACTATTATCGGGGAGCTGTTTTTT
CASSLDGTIIGELFF
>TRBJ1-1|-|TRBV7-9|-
TGTGCCAGCAGCTTACGGTTGAACACTGAAGCTTTCTTT
CASSLRLNTEAFF
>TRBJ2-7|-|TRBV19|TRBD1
TGTGCCAGTAGACGATTGGGACAGGGGACCACCTACGAGCAGTACTTC
CASRRLGQGTTYEQYF
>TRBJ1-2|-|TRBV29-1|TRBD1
TGCAGCGTTGACCTTGCCAGGACAGGGGTTTATGGCTACACCTTC
CSVDLARTGVYGYTF
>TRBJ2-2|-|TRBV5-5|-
TGTGCCAGCGCGCGTCTAGCGTTGCAGAACACCGGGGAGCTGTTTTTT
CASARLALQNTGELFF
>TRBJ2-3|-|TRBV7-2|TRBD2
TGTGCCAGCAGCATAGCGGGGACTAGCACAGATACGCAGTATTTT
CASSIAGTSTDTQYF
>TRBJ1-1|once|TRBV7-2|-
TGTGCCAGCAGCGAGGACAGTAACACTGAAGCTTTCTTT
CASSEDSNTEAFF
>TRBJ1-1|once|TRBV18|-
TGTGCCAGCTCACCAGGAAGGTCAGGGAACACTGAAGCTTTCTTT
CASSPGRSGNTEAFF
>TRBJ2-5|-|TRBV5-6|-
TGTGCCAGCAGCTTGCCGGGGTTGGAGACCCAGTACTTC
CASSLPGLETQYF
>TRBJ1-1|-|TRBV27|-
TGTGCCAGCAGTTTAGGAAAAAGGCGGGGGAGTACTGAAGCTTTCTTT
CASSLGKRRGSTEAFF
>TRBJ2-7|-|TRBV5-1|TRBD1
TGCGCCAGCAGCTTACGACAGGGGGCCCACGTCTGGTACGAGCAGTACTTC
CASSLRQGAHVWYEQYF
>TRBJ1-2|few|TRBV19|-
TGTGCAAGCAAGCTAGGGGACTATGGCTACACCTTC
CASKLGDYGYTF
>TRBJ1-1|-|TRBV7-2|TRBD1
TGTGCCAGCAGCCAATACAGGGGCGGAACTGAAGCTTTCTTT
CASSQYRGGTEAFF
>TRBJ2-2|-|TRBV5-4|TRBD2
TGTGCCAGCAGCATCGGACTAGCGGGAGTTCGGACCGGGGAGCTGTTTTTT
CASSIGLAGVRTGELFF
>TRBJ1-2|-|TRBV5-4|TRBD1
TGTGCCAGCGTCCGTTGGGACAGGGGGCCGGGTGGCTACACCTTC
CASVRWDRGPGGYTF
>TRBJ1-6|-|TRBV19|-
TGTGCCAGTAGTATAGGTTCCAGGGGTAATTCACCCCTCCACTTT
CASSIGSRGNSPLHF
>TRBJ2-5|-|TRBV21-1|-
TGTGCCATCCGAAACGGGAGATTCGGTGAGACCCAGTACTTC
CAIRNGRFGETQYF
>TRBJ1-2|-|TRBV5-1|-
TGCGCCAGCAGCCCCGAAGGGGGAACCTATGGCTACACCTTC
CASSPEGGTYGYTF